This T cell receptor beta chain is drawn from a study of cytomegalovirus exposure and HLA in healthy donors. At the time of sampling, donors were nominally healthy, though unrecorded immune exposures were likely. Of note for this clone: Antigen specificity is unknown.

The PCR was carried out with 60 Vbeta primers and 13 Jbeta primers. The table came from immunoSEQ multiplex PCR; TCRdb's copy has only in-frame clones and leaves some out. The sample consists of 100,000 to 120,000 clones, 76% of them appearing once. The V gene end was trimmed by 5 bases and the J gene end by 7 bases; junction bases not matched to a gene: 9. There are 15 residues in the CDR3. CDR1 is SGHVS, CDR2 FNYEAQ, per germline. Whole-study findings and limits: Further analysis, carried out later, found HLA-associated TCR beta chains more clonally expanded than equally common other chains.

Sequenced material: PBMCs. J is TRBJ2-1 and V is TRBV7-6; TRBD2 matches 9 bases. The sequence was collected from a man aged 40-55 years in good health and CMV-seropositive. CDR3 in amino acids: CASSAAGGEENEQFF. The CDR3 bases are TGTGCCAGCAGCGCAGCGGGGGGAGAGGAAAATGAGCAGTTCTTC.